The T cell receptor beta chain described here comes from a study of Ad26.COV2.S vaccination and SARS-CoV-2 variants. This CDR3 is built from 13 residues. The germline V gene encodes CDR1 LNHDA and CDR2 SQIVND (reference sequence). V shed 8 bases and J shed 5 bases, with 15 bases lying between them. Treatment: roughly 18 received Ad26.COV2.S at low or high dose, single or two shots; a few received placebo; per-sample allocation not given. After the first vaccine or placebo injection, samples were drawn on day 63. Sequencing was performed with immunoSEQ multiplex PCR; in TCRdb, only in-frame clones are kept and a portion is missing. The data show roughly 380,000 clones, 70% to 90% seen once.

This receptor was taken from a person aged 18-60 years who received the Ad26.COV2.S COVID-19 vaccine or a placebo. V gene TRBV19 combines with J gene TRBJ1-2; tentative D call: TRBD1 (6 bases). The source was peripheral blood, collected in a trial of Ad26.COV2.S vaccine versus placebo. The CDR3 DNA reads TGTGCCAGTGACTATACGGGGGCTTATGGCTACACCTTC. Amino acid sequence: CASDYTGAYGYTF.